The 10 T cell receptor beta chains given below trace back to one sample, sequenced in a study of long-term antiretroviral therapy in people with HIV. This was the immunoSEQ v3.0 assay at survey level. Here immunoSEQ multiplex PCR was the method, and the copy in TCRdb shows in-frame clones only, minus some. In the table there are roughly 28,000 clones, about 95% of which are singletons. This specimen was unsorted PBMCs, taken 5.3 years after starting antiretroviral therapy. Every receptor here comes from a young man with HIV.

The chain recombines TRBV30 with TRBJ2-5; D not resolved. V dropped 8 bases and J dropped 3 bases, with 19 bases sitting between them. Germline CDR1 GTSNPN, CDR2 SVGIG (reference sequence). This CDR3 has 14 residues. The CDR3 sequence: CAGQDRVDEETQYF. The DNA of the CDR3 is TGTGCCGGCCAAGACCGAGTGGACGAAGAGACCCAGTACTTC.

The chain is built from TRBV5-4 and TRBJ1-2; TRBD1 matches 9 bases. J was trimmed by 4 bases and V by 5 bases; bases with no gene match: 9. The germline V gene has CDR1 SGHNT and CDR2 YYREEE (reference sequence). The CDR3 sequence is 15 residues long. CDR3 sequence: CASRRNRDRVYGYTF. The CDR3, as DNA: TGTGCCAGCAGACGAAACCGGGACAGGGTCTATGGCTACACCTTC.

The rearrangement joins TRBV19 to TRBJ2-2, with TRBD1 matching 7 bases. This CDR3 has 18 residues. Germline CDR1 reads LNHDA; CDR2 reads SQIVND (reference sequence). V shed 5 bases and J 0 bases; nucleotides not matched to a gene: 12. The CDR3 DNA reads TGTGCCAGTAGTCGCGATAAGGGGGCGATCACGAACACCGGGGAGCTGTTTTTT. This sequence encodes CASSRDKGAITNTGELFF. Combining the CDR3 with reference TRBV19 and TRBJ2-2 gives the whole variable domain DGGITQSPKYLFRKEGQNVTLSCEQNLNHDAMYWYRQDPGQGLRLIYYSQIVNDFQKGDIAEGYSVSREKKESFPLTVTSAQKNPTAFYLCASSRDKGAITNTGELFFGEGSRLTVL.

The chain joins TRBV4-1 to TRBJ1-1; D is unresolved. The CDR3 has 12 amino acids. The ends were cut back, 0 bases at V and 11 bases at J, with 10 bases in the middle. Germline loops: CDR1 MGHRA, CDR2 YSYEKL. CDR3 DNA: TGCGCCAGCAGCCAAGATAGTAGGATCGCTTTCTTT. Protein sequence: CASSQDSRIAFF.

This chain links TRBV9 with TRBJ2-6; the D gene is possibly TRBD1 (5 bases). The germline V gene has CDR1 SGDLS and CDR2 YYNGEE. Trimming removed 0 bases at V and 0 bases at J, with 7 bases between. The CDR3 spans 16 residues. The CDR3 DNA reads TGTGCCAGCAGCGTAGGACAGCTCTCTGGGGCCAACGTCCTGACTTTC. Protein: CASSVGQLSGANVLTF.

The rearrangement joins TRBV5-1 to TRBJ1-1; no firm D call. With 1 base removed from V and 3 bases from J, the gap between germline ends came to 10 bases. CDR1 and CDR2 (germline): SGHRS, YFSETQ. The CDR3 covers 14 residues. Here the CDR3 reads CASSLNRGYTEAFF. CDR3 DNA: TGCGCCAGCAGCTTGAATCGAGGTTACACTGAAGCTTTCTTT.

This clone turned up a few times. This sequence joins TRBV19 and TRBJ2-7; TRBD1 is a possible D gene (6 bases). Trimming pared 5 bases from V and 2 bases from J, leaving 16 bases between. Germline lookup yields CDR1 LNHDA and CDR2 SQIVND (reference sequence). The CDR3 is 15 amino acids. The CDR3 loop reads CASSLRPGTTYEQYF. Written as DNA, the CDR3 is TGTGCCAGTAGTCTTCGTCCCGGGACAACCTACGAGCAGTACTTC.

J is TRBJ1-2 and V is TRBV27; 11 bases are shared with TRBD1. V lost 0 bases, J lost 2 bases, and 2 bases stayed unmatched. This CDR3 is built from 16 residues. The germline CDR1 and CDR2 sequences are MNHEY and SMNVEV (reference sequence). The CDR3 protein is CASSLSGDRGNYGYTF. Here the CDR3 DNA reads TGTGCCAGCAGTTTATCGGGGGACAGGGGGAACTATGGCTACACCTTC.

The CDR3 DNA is TGTGCCAGCAGCCAAGATCCCCCGGGCCAGCGGGGGGGAGATACGCAGTATTTT. This gives the protein CASSQDPPGQRGGDTQYF. V usage is TRBV4-2 and J usage is TRBJ2-3; 10 bases are shared with TRBD2. V was clipped by 0 bases and J by 5 bases; unmatched bases: 11. The CDR3 totals 18 residues. Germline CDR1 reads LGHNA; CDR2 reads YNFKEQ.

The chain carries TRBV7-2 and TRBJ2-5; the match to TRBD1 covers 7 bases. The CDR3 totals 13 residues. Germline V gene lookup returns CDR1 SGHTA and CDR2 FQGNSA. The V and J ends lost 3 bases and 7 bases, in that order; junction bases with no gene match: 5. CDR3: CASSFQGDGTQYF. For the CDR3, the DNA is TGTGCCAGCAGCTTTCAGGGGGATGGGACCCAGTACTTC.